The rows below give T cell receptor beta chains drawn from one sample of a study of CD8 T cells in Susac syndrome. Each CDR3 protein is one row after TCRdb ran MiXCR on the immunoSEQ multiplex PCR reads. Among some 200,000 distinct CDR3 sequences, approximately 95% were seen once, and the ten largest hold roughly 0.15%. Sequenced: CD8+ T cells from PBMCs. These receptor sequences come from a human donor with Susac syndrome. CDR3s include the opening cysteine and the closing phenylalanine or tryptophan. The D gene is left open where the match is weak. Some rows have no size entry. The others give once, few or many, or a class for an expanded clone.

d_call: -
v_call: TRBV7-8
clone_size: -
j_call: TRBJ2-5
cdr3_length: 12
cdr3_nt: TGTGCCAGCAGCGCAGATACGGAGACCCAGTACTTC
cdr3_aa: CASSADTETQYF

d_call: TRBD1
v_call: TRBV3-1
clone_size: once
j_call: TRBJ1-2
cdr3_length: 14
cdr3_nt: TGTGCCAGCAGCCAACCCGGACAGGGTTATGGCTACACCTTC
cdr3_aa: CASSQPGQGYGYTF

d_call: -
v_call: TRBV20-1
clone_size: -
j_call: TRBJ2-1
cdr3_length: 14
cdr3_nt: TGCAGTGCCACCTCCAAAGGACCCTACAATGAGCAGTTCTTC
cdr3_aa: CSATSKGPYNEQFF

d_call: -
v_call: TRBV6-5
clone_size: -
j_call: TRBJ2-1
cdr3_length: 13
cdr3_nt: TGTGCCAGCAGTTCGACGGAGGGGAATGAGCAGTTCTTC
cdr3_aa: CASSSTEGNEQFF

d_call: -
v_call: TRBV13
clone_size: -
j_call: TRBJ1-1
cdr3_length: 12
cdr3_nt: TGTGCCAGCAGCTTTAAGAACACTGAAGCTTTCTTT
cdr3_aa: CASSFKNTEAFF

d_call: -
v_call: TRBV27
clone_size: few
j_call: TRBJ1-1
cdr3_length: 13
cdr3_nt: TGTGCCAGCAGTTTAGACAGATACACTGAAGCTTTCTTT
cdr3_aa: CASSLDRYTEAFF

d_call: TRBD1
v_call: TRBV7-9
clone_size: -
j_call: TRBJ1-2
cdr3_length: 16
cdr3_nt: TGTGCCAGCAGCTCAAGGACAGGGATCCCCCTTTCTGGCTACACCTTC
cdr3_aa: CASSSRTGIPLSGYTF

d_call: TRBD1
v_call: TRBV19
clone_size: once
j_call: TRBJ2-4
cdr3_length: 16
cdr3_nt: TGTGCCAGTAGTCCGGACAGGGAAGGAACCAAAAACATTCAGTACTTC
cdr3_aa: CASSPDREGTKNIQYF

d_call: -
v_call: TRBV6-2/TRBV6-3
clone_size: once
j_call: TRBJ1-1
cdr3_length: 13
cdr3_nt: TGTGCCACCAAGACAGTAGGAAACACTGAAGCTTTCTTT
cdr3_aa: CATKTVGNTEAFF

d_call: TRBD1
v_call: TRBV4-1
clone_size: -
j_call: TRBJ1-2
cdr3_length: 12
cdr3_nt: TGCGCCAGCAGCGGACAGGTCTATGGCTACACCTTC
cdr3_aa: CASSGQVYGYTF

d_call: TRBD2
v_call: TRBV20-1
clone_size: -
j_call: TRBJ2-2
cdr3_length: 18
cdr3_nt: TGCAGTGCTAGAGATCCCTCTAGCGGGGGTACGAGGACCGGGGAGCTGTTTTTT
cdr3_aa: CSARDPSSGGTRTGELFF

d_call: -
v_call: TRBV2
clone_size: -
j_call: TRBJ2-1
cdr3_length: 12
cdr3_nt: TGTGCCAGCTTACAGGGAGGGGATGAGCAGTTCTTC
cdr3_aa: CASLQGGDEQFF

d_call: -
v_call: TRBV12-5
clone_size: -
j_call: TRBJ1-1
cdr3_length: 14
cdr3_nt: TGTGCTAGTGGTGACCCCCCGCGGAACACTGAAGCTTTCTTT
cdr3_aa: CASGDPPRNTEAFF

d_call: -
v_call: TRBV29-1
clone_size: few
j_call: TRBJ2-7
cdr3_length: 13
cdr3_nt: TGCAGCGTTTCTTTGACGGGCACCTACGAGCAGTACTTC
cdr3_aa: CSVSLTGTYEQYF

d_call: TRBD2
v_call: TRBV7-9
clone_size: -
j_call: TRBJ2-3
cdr3_length: 16
cdr3_nt: TGTGCCAGCAGCTTAGTTCTAGCGGGAGGGACAGATACGCAGTATTTT
cdr3_aa: CASSLVLAGGTDTQYF

d_call: -
v_call: TRBV11-2
clone_size: -
j_call: TRBJ2-7
cdr3_length: 16
cdr3_nt: TGTGCCAGCAGCTTAGCCCCAGGGGCGGTATCCTACGAGCAGTACTTC
cdr3_aa: CASSLAPGAVSYEQYF

d_call: -
v_call: TRBV5-1
clone_size: -
j_call: TRBJ1-2
cdr3_length: 15
cdr3_nt: TGCGCCAGCAGCTTGGAGAGTTTACAGTTCTATGGCTACACCTTC
cdr3_aa: CASSLESLQFYGYTF

d_call: -
v_call: TRBV28
clone_size: -
j_call: TRBJ1-1
cdr3_length: 13
cdr3_nt: TGTGCCAGCAGTCCTGACTGGAACACTGAAGCTTTCTTT
cdr3_aa: CASSPDWNTEAFF

d_call: -
v_call: TRBV6-1
clone_size: -
j_call: TRBJ2-7
cdr3_length: 14
cdr3_nt: TGTGCCAGCAGTTTATCGCGACAGCTATACGAGCAGTACTTC
cdr3_aa: CASSLSRQLYEQYF

d_call: -
v_call: TRBV3-1
clone_size: -
j_call: TRBJ2-6
cdr3_length: 18
cdr3_nt: TGTGCCAGCAGCCAAGAGGGGTTACTTGTCTCTGGGGCCAACGTCCTGACTTTC
cdr3_aa: CASSQEGLLVSGANVLTF

d_call: -
v_call: TRBV27
clone_size: -
j_call: TRBJ1-6
cdr3_length: 16
cdr3_nt: TGTGCCAGCAGTTTATCGTCCGGTCAAGTGGGTTCACCCCTCCACTTT
cdr3_aa: CASSLSSGQVGSPLHF

d_call: -
v_call: TRBV30
clone_size: -
j_call: TRBJ1-3
cdr3_length: 12
cdr3_nt: TGTGCCTGGAGGACAGCCGGAAACACCATATATTTT
cdr3_aa: CAWRTAGNTIYF

d_call: TRBD2
v_call: TRBV11-2
clone_size: -
j_call: TRBJ2-1
cdr3_length: 16
cdr3_nt: TGTGCCAGCAGCCGACTAGCGGGGGGGATAGGCCCTGAGCAGTTCTTC
cdr3_aa: CASSRLAGGIGPEQFF

d_call: -
v_call: TRBV5-6
clone_size: -
j_call: TRBJ2-3
cdr3_length: 16
cdr3_nt: TGTGCCAGCAGCTTGGAGAACGGGATTGATGGGGATACGCAGTATTTT
cdr3_aa: CASSLENGIDGDTQYF

d_call: TRBD1
v_call: TRBV4-1
clone_size: -
j_call: TRBJ2-3
cdr3_length: 18
cdr3_nt: TGCGCCAGCAGCCAAAGCATTCCCGGGACAGGGGGCTTAGATACGCAGTATTTT
cdr3_aa: CASSQSIPGTGGLDTQYF

d_call: -
v_call: TRBV4-1
clone_size: -
j_call: TRBJ2-1
cdr3_length: 11
cdr3_nt: TGCGCCAGCAGCCTGGGACCGGAGTGGTTCTTC
cdr3_aa: CASSLGPEWFF

d_call: -
v_call: TRBV21-1
clone_size: -
j_call: TRBJ2-1
cdr3_length: 13
cdr3_nt: TGTGCCAGCAGCAAAACAGGGATCAATGAGCAGTTCTTC
cdr3_aa: CASSKTGINEQFF

d_call: -
v_call: TRBV4-1
clone_size: -
j_call: TRBJ1-1
cdr3_length: 16
cdr3_nt: TGCGCCAGCAGCCAAGTTCAGCCAGGGGCCAACACTGAAGCTTTCTTT
cdr3_aa: CASSQVQPGANTEAFF

d_call: TRBD2
v_call: TRBV5-1
clone_size: once
j_call: TRBJ2-1
cdr3_length: 17
cdr3_nt: TGCGCCAGCAGCTTGGAGGGACTAGCGGGAGTGTGGAATGAGCAGTTCTTC
cdr3_aa: CASSLEGLAGVWNEQFF

d_call: TRBD1
v_call: TRBV7-8
clone_size: -
j_call: TRBJ2-3
cdr3_length: 18
cdr3_nt: TGTGCCAGCAGCTTCCGAGCCTTACAGGGGGCAGAGCCAGATACGCAGTATTTT
cdr3_aa: CASSFRALQGAEPDTQYF

d_call: -
v_call: TRBV27
clone_size: -
j_call: TRBJ2-7
cdr3_length: 13
cdr3_nt: TGTGCCAGCGGACAGACGGCTAGCTACGAGCAGTACTTC
cdr3_aa: CASGQTASYEQYF

d_call: TRBD1
v_call: TRBV30
clone_size: -
j_call: TRBJ2-1
cdr3_length: 16
cdr3_nt: TGTGCCTGGAGAGCAACGGGACAGGGGGCCTACAATGAGCAGTTCTTC
cdr3_aa: CAWRATGQGAYNEQFF

d_call: -
v_call: TRBV7-9
clone_size: -
j_call: TRBJ2-1
cdr3_length: 15
cdr3_nt: TGTGCCAGCAGCTTAGAATTCGGCGGGGTAGACGAGCAGTTCTTC
cdr3_aa: CASSLEFGGVDEQFF

d_call: TRBD2
v_call: TRBV6-5
clone_size: -
j_call: TRBJ2-1
cdr3_length: 15
cdr3_nt: TGTGCCAGCGGTTCTGGGAGCGGGAGCGGGGTGTGGCAGTTCTTC
cdr3_aa: CASGSGSGSGVWQFF

d_call: -
v_call: TRBV15
clone_size: few
j_call: TRBJ2-7
cdr3_length: 13
cdr3_nt: TGTGCCACCAGCAGAGTTGTCGGGTACGAGCAGTACTTC
cdr3_aa: CATSRVVGYEQYF

d_call: -
v_call: TRBV21-1
clone_size: -
j_call: TRBJ2-1
cdr3_length: 18
cdr3_nt: TGTGCCAGCAGCAAGGGGGGACCGAGTTCTATAACGTTCCATGAGCAGTTCTTC
cdr3_aa: CASSKGGPSSITFHEQFF

d_call: -
v_call: TRBV28
clone_size: once
j_call: TRBJ2-7
cdr3_length: 13
cdr3_nt: TGTGCCAGCAGGACAATAGTCGGAGGTGAGCAGTACTTC
cdr3_aa: CASRTIVGGEQYF

d_call: TRBD1
v_call: TRBV30
clone_size: -
j_call: TRBJ1-1
cdr3_length: 12
cdr3_nt: TGTGCCTGGGGACAGGTGAACACTGAAGCTTTCTTT
cdr3_aa: CAWGQVNTEAFF

d_call: TRBD1
v_call: TRBV6-6
clone_size: -
j_call: TRBJ2-2
cdr3_length: 15
cdr3_nt: TGTGCCAGCAGTACCGGGACAGGGCTAGGCGGGGAGCTGTTTTTT
cdr3_aa: CASSTGTGLGGELFF

d_call: TRBD2
v_call: TRBV2
clone_size: -
j_call: TRBJ2-5
cdr3_length: 15
cdr3_nt: TGTGCCAGCAGTGAAGACGGTAGCGGGGAGGAGACCCAGTACTTC
cdr3_aa: CASSEDGSGEETQYF

d_call: -
v_call: TRBV3-1
clone_size: -
j_call: TRBJ1-4
cdr3_length: 13
cdr3_nt: TGTGCCAGCAAAGAGACATCTAATGAAAAACTGTTTTTT
cdr3_aa: CASKETSNEKLFF

d_call: TRBD1
v_call: TRBV7-2
clone_size: -
j_call: TRBJ1-1
cdr3_length: 15
cdr3_nt: TGTGCCAGCAGTCCGGTGTGGCAGGGGGACACTGAAGCTTTCTTT
cdr3_aa: CASSPVWQGDTEAFF

d_call: -
v_call: TRBV5-1
clone_size: -
j_call: TRBJ2-1
cdr3_length: 13
cdr3_nt: TGCGCCAGCAGCTTGGGATGGAACAATGAGCAGTTCTTC
cdr3_aa: CASSLGWNNEQFF

d_call: -
v_call: TRBV28
clone_size: -
j_call: TRBJ2-6
cdr3_length: 16
cdr3_nt: TGTGCCAGCACCGTCGCTGGAGTCTCTGGGGCCAACGTCCTGACTTTC
cdr3_aa: CASTVAGVSGANVLTF

d_call: -
v_call: TRBV21-1
clone_size: -
j_call: TRBJ2-1
cdr3_length: 16
cdr3_nt: TGTGCCAGCAGCAAAGCGGGGGACAGAAAGGACAATGAGCAGTTCTTC
cdr3_aa: CASSKAGDRKDNEQFF

d_call: -
v_call: TRBV5-6
clone_size: -
j_call: TRBJ2-5
cdr3_length: 15
cdr3_nt: TGTGCCAGCAGCGGACCGGGAGAGAGGGAGGAGACCCAGTACTTC
cdr3_aa: CASSGPGEREETQYF

d_call: -
v_call: TRBV5-1
clone_size: -
j_call: TRBJ2-7
cdr3_length: 14
cdr3_nt: TGCGCCAGCAGCTTGTTGTTCGGCTTCTACGAGCAGTACTTC
cdr3_aa: CASSLLFGFYEQYF

d_call: -
v_call: TRBV30
clone_size: -
j_call: TRBJ2-3
cdr3_length: 15
cdr3_nt: TGTGCCTGGAATCCCACGGGGGCAAGCACAGATACGCAGTATTTT
cdr3_aa: CAWNPTGASTDTQYF

d_call: -
v_call: TRBV4-2
clone_size: -
j_call: TRBJ2-2
cdr3_length: 11
cdr3_nt: TGTGCCAGCAGCCAAGCGAGAGAGCTGTTTTTT
cdr3_aa: CASSQARELFF

d_call: -
v_call: TRBV30
clone_size: -
j_call: TRBJ1-2
cdr3_length: 11
cdr3_nt: TGTGCCTGGAGAGACATGTACGGCTACACCTTC
cdr3_aa: CAWRDMYGYTF

d_call: TRBD2
v_call: TRBV7-9
clone_size: -
j_call: TRBJ2-1
cdr3_length: 17
cdr3_nt: TGTGCCAGCAGCCTAGGATCGCTAGCGGGAGAATACAATGAGCAGTTCTTC
cdr3_aa: CASSLGSLAGEYNEQFF

d_call: -
v_call: TRBV6-5
clone_size: -
j_call: TRBJ2-5
cdr3_length: 14
cdr3_nt: TGTGCCAGCAGTTACTCGGGGGAGTCCGAGACCCAGTACTTC
cdr3_aa: CASSYSGESETQYF

d_call: -
v_call: TRBV15
clone_size: -
j_call: TRBJ1-1
cdr3_length: 16
cdr3_nt: TGTGCCACCAGCAGAGATGAGTTGCGGATGAACACTGAAGCTTTCTTT
cdr3_aa: CATSRDELRMNTEAFF

d_call: -
v_call: TRBV27
clone_size: -
j_call: TRBJ1-5
cdr3_length: 14
cdr3_nt: TGTGCCAGCAGACCCGGACAGCGGAATCAGCCCCAGCATTTT
cdr3_aa: CASRPGQRNQPQHF

d_call: TRBD1
v_call: TRBV12-3/TRBV12-4
clone_size: once
j_call: TRBJ1-1
cdr3_length: 15
cdr3_nt: TGTGCCAGCAGTTGGGGACAGGGTGGGAACACTGAAGCTTTCTTT
cdr3_aa: CASSWGQGGNTEAFF

d_call: -
v_call: TRBV3-1
clone_size: once
j_call: TRBJ1-1
cdr3_length: 13
cdr3_nt: TGTGCCAGCAGCCAATCTGTAGGCCGTGAGGCTTTCTTT
cdr3_aa: CASSQSVGREAFF

d_call: TRBD1
v_call: TRBV12-5
clone_size: -
j_call: TRBJ2-7
cdr3_length: 15
cdr3_nt: TGTGCTAGTGGTTCGACAGGGGGTCCCTCCTACGAGCAGTACTTC
cdr3_aa: CASGSTGGPSYEQYF

d_call: -
v_call: TRBV30
clone_size: -
j_call: TRBJ1-2
cdr3_length: 13
cdr3_nt: TGTGCCTGGAGTGTGGGCCGTGGCTATGGCTACACCTTC
cdr3_aa: CAWSVGRGYGYTF

d_call: -
v_call: TRBV4-1
clone_size: -
j_call: TRBJ1-1
cdr3_length: 11
cdr3_nt: TGCGCCAGCAGCCAAGAGATGAAGGCTTTCTTT
cdr3_aa: CASSQEMKAFF

d_call: TRBD2
v_call: TRBV9
clone_size: -
j_call: TRBJ2-1
cdr3_length: 18
cdr3_nt: TGTGCCAGCAGCGTAGGGACTAGCGGGACGATTGCCTACAATGAGCAGTTCTTC
cdr3_aa: CASSVGTSGTIAYNEQFF